The present T cell receptor (beta chain) was sequenced within a study of radiotherapy plus CTLA-4 blockade in lung cancer. Study context: Patients showed objective responses in about 18% of cases and disease control in under 35%.

Germline loops: CDR1 KGHSH, CDR2 LQKENI. V lost 6 bases and J lost 15, with 21 bases in between. The CDR3 extends over 13 amino acids. Study results and caveats: Some TCR clones had been derived from tumors. These clones expanded in peripheral blood after radiotherapy plus ipilimumab. Strongest reported response predictors: early blood clone changes and post-radiation interferon-beta.

The study treated chemo-refractory metastatic non-small-cell lung cancer patients with focal radiation plus ipilimumab CTLA-4 blockade. Assay: immunoSEQ multiplex PCR; the TCRdb copy retains only in-frame clones and omits some. Of tens of thousands of clones listed, approximately 70% were seen once; the top ten hold 4%. A remark on this clone: What it binds is unknown.

The sample in question was peripheral blood, obtained from a patient treated with radiotherapy plus ipilimumab. V usage is TRBV18 and J usage is TRBJ1-5; a weak D match, TRBD1 (5 bases). The source of this sequence is a human donor with non-small cell lung cancer who had stable disease on radiotherapy plus ipilimumab. The CDR3 DNA is TGTGCCAGCTCGCCAGCGGGCGCAGGTGGGGCGCATTTT. This gives the protein CASSPAGAGGAHF.